These 13 T cell receptor beta chains were all obtained from the same sample, sequenced in a study of CD8+CD57+ T cells in acquired aplastic anemia. Patients included in sequencing had previously demonstrated CD8+CD57+ cell expansion by flow cytometry. TCR beta VDJ and CDR3 profiling used genomic DNA as template. TCRdb re-called the reads with MiXCR, one entry per CDR3 protein. The profile covers 260,000 or so distinct CDR3 sequences, with around half appearing a single time and less than 9% taken by the ten largest. Sequencing used sorted CD4+, CD8+, or CD8+CD57+ T cells (not recorded which) from PBMCs. The receptors were gathered from a human donor with aplastic anemia.

The CDR3 DNA reads TGTGCCTGGAGAGACTCTGGGGCCAACGTCCTGACTTTC. Amino acid sequence: CAWRDSGANVLTF. The J gene is TRBJ2-6, the V gene TRBV30; D is uncertain. The CDR3 covers 13 residues. Germline CDR1 and CDR2: GTSNPN and SVGIG (reference sequence). V was trimmed by 3 bases and J by 0 bases, leaving 3 bases between them. The full variable domain, with the rest looked up from reference TRBV30 and TRBJ2-6, is SQTIHQWPATLVQPVGSPLSLECTVEGTSNPNLYWYRQAAGRGLQLLFYSVGIGQISSEVPQNLSASRPQDRQFILSSKKLLLSDSGFYLCAWRDSGANVLTFGAGSRLTVL.

The chain employs TRBV6-1 and TRBJ2-7; 8 bases are a match to TRBD2. V lost 6 bases and J lost 4; bases outside the gene matches: 2. Germline lookup yields CDR1 MNHNS and CDR2 SASEGT. This CDR3 is 12 amino acids long. The CDR3: CASRASGYEQYF. CDR3 DNA sequence: TGTGCCAGCAGGGCTAGCGGGTACGAGCAGTACTTC.

Comment on this clonotype: This sequence may be a read error, since a much larger clone differs from it by one base. A read error is likely, as this CDR3 ends without the conserved phenylalanine or tryptophan. V usage is TRBV20-1 and J usage is TRBJ2-7, with 12 bases aligning to TRBD2. Unmatched junction bases numbered 6, after V lost 5 bases and J lost 4 bases. Germline lookup yields CDR1 DFQATT and CDR2 SNEGSKA (reference sequence). The CDR3 sequence is 14 residues long. The CDR3 DNA is TGCAGTGCTTCTAGCGGGGGGGAACCTTACGAGCAGTACCTC. This translates into CSASSGGEPYEQYL.

Concerning this clonotype itself: The conserved closing phenylalanine or tryptophan is absent in this CDR3, likely reflecting a read error. V and J are TRBV6-1 and TRBJ1-5; D ambiguous. Germline V gene data show CDR1 as MNHNS and CDR2 as SASEGT. The CDR3 consists of 15 residues. Trimming left V 5 bases short and J 5 bases short, with 16 bases between. The CDR3 spells CASSSGKMVHQPQHS. For the CDR3, the DNA is TGTGCCAGCAGTTCCGGCAAGATGGTACATCAGCCCCAGCATTCT.

The table lists this clonotype with many counts. The V gene is TRBV5-1, the J gene TRBJ1-3, with 8 bases aligning to TRBD1. Per the germline V gene, CDR1 is SGHRS and CDR2 is YFSETQ. The CDR3 is 15 residues long. V shed 3 bases, J shed 2 bases, and the junction held 4 bases outside the gene matches. Here the CDR3 reads CASSWTGYPGNTIYF. CDR3 DNA: TGCGCCAGCAGCTGGACAGGGTATCCTGGAAACACCATATATTTT.

This chain uses TRBV9 with TRBJ2-7, with 9 bases that match TRBD1. The CDR3 spans 14 residues. With 2 bases clipped from V and 4 bases from J, the junction kept 4 bases outside the gene matches. The germline CDR1 and CDR2 sequences are SGDLS and YYNGEE. CDR3: CASSVSGQGYEQYF. In DNA form, the CDR3 reads TGTGCCAGCAGCGTTTCAGGACAGGGGTACGAGCAGTACTTC. Variable domain in full (rest from reference TRBV9 and TRBJ2-7): DSGVTQTPKHLITATGQRVTLRCSPRSGDLSVYWYQQSLDQGLQFLIQYYNGEERAKGNILERFSAQQFPDLHSELNLSSLELGDSALYFCASSVSGQGYEQYFGPGTRLTVT.

The chain uses TRBV29-1 and TRBJ1-5; D is uncertain. The CDR3 covers 14 residues. From germline, CDR1 is SQVTM and CDR2 ANQGSEA. V gave up 5 bases and J gave up 6 bases, with 17 bases separating them. The CDR3 coding sequence is TGCAGCGTTCTCTTATCTGGTCTTGGTCAGCCCCAGCATTTT. Residues: CSVLLSGLGQPQHF.

The chain joins TRBV7-9 to TRBJ2-7; TRBD1 matches at 9 bases. Germline-derived CDR1 and CDR2 are SEHNR and FQNEAQ (reference sequence). This CDR3 contains 16 residues. V shed 2 bases and J 5 bases; nucleotides not matched to a gene: 10. This CDR3 reads CASSLSPGQGGDEQYF. The DNA of the CDR3 is TGTGCCAGCAGCTTAAGCCCGGGACAGGGTGGAGACGAGCAGTACTTC.

The CDR3 DNA reads as TGTGCCATCAGTTGGACTAGCGTGGAGTCGAGGGAGACCCAGTACTTC. This sequence encodes CAISWTSVESRETQYF. The chain uses TRBV10-3 and TRBJ2-5; 9 bases fit TRBD2. The V segment lost 5 bases and the J segment 5 bases; nucleotides outside the gene matches: 12. Germline V gives CDR1 ENHRY, CDR2 SYGVKD. The CDR3 length is 16 residues.

Concerning this clonotype: As the CDR3 is not closed by the conserved phenylalanine or tryptophan, this likely results from a read error. This chain connects TRBV9 to TRBJ1-1; possible D gene TRBD1, 6 bases. V was clipped by 0 bases and J by 0 bases, with 12 bases between them. The CDR3 runs 16 residues. Germline V gene data show CDR1 as SGDLS and CDR2 as YYNGEE. The CDR3 loop reads CASSVGDGQMNTEAFS. For the CDR3, the DNA is TGTGCCAGCAGCGTAGGAGACGGACAGATGAACACTGAAGCTTTCTCT.

DNA for the CDR3: TGTGCCAGCAGTTTTCGACAGGGGGCTGACGGCTACACCTTC. This gives the protein CASSFRQGADGYTF. This chain connects TRBV6-5 to TRBJ1-2, with 10 bases that match TRBD1. This CDR3 is built from 14 residues. V was pared by 4 bases and J by 8 bases, with 7 bases of the junction left unmatched. From germline, CDR1 is MNHEY and CDR2 SVGAGI.

This chain joins TRBV10-2 and TRBJ2-1; 10 positions agree with TRBD2. The CDR3 length is 15 residues. Germline lookup yields CDR1 WSHSY and CDR2 SAAADI. Losses at the gene ends were 7 bases for V and 5 bases for J; bases not matched to a gene: 8. The CDR3 loop is CASKTLAGVNNEQFF. The CDR3 DNA follows: TGCGCCAGCAAGACTCTAGCGGGGGTGAACAATGAGCAGTTCTTC.

The chain uses TRBV14 and TRBJ1-2; D is unclear. Trimming stripped 1 base from V and 6 bases from J, with 33 bases between. This CDR3 comprises 21 residues. The V gene's germline CDR1 is SGHDN and CDR2 FVKESK. The CDR3 is CASSQGLAEAKRPRLFDGYTF. As DNA, the CDR3 is TGTGCCAGCAGCCAAGGACTAGCGGAGGCCAAGAGACCCAGGCTTTTTGATGGCTACACCTTC.